This TCR beta chain was sequenced during a study of T cell changes during pregnancy in multiple sclerosis. The germline V gene encodes CDR1 SEHNR and CDR2 FQNEAQ (reference sequence). The CDR3 is 15 amino acids. The germline V and J ends were trimmed by 6 bases and 2 bases, with 16 bases remaining between them. The protocol was immunoSEQ multiplex PCR, while the TCRdb copy is restricted to in-frame clones and leaves out a portion. The sample has tens of thousands of clones; about 92% are singletons. The chain has TRBV7-9 and TRBJ1-2; no definite D call. This TCR was recovered from a female donor with multiple sclerosis, enrolled in a pregnancy study. The sequencing here drew on peripheral blood, taken in the second trimester of pregnancy. The CDR3 bases are TGTGCCAGCAGTTCCGGGGAGAATCGAAACTATGGCTACACCTTC. Translating it yields CASSSGENRNYGYTF.